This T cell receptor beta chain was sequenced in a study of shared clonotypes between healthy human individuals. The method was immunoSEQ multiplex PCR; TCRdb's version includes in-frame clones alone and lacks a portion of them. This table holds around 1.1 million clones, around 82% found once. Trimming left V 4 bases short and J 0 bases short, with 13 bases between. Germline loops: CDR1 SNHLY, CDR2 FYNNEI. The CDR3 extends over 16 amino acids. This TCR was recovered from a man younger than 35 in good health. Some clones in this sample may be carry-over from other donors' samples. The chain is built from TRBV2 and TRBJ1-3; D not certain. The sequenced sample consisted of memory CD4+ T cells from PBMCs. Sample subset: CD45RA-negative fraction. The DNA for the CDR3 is TGTGCCAGCAGTGCCGACGGGCCATCCTCTGGAAACACCATATATTTT. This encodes CASSADGPSSGNTIYF.